The 13 T cell receptor beta chains below all came from one sample that was sequenced in a study of T-cell memory formation after mild COVID-19. TCRdb called the 5' RACE reads again in MiXCR, with one record for every CDR3 protein. The top ten hold 8.1% of the sample, which has about 560,000 distinct CDR3 sequences, approximately 15% seen once. The sequenced sample was PBMCs or a T cell subset sorted from them (not recorded which). The receptor source for this set is an adult woman who had mild COVID-19 (a few samples of this study predate the infection). Cell type and time point are not known.

This clonotype was seen a few times. The V call is TRBV6-1, the J call TRBJ1-4, with D possibly TRBD1 on 5 matching bases. The CDR3 loop spans 16 amino acids. Germline V gives CDR1 MNHNS, CDR2 SASEGT. Trimming shortened V by 4 bases and J by 8 bases, and 20 bases separated the two germline ends. CDR3 amino acids: CASSVPYGGYGEKLFF. DNA of the CDR3: TGTGCCAGCAGTGTCCCTTATGGGGGGTATGGAGAAAAACTGTTTTTT.

This clonotype was counted a few times. This chain links TRBV10-3 with TRBJ1-1; TRBD1 might be the D (5 bases). This CDR3 comprises 13 residues. Trimming took off 8 bases at V and 1 base at J, with 11 bases between the two ends. Germline CDR1 ENHRY, CDR2 SYGVKD. The chain's CDR3 is CAIAGTSNTEAFF. As DNA, the CDR3 is TGTGCCATCGCCGGGACCTCGAACACTGAAGCTTTCTTT.

The sample holds many counts of this clonotype. The rearrangement joins TRBV13 to TRBJ2-7; 8 positions agree with TRBD1. V dropped 0 bases and J dropped 1; count of bases not matched to a gene: 8. This CDR3 has 17 amino acids. Per the germline V gene, CDR1 is PRHDT and CDR2 is FYEKMQ (reference sequence). The CDR3 coding sequence is TGTGCCAGCAGCTTAGGGTCCTACAGGGGGTTGTCCTACGAGCAGTACTTC. Residues: CASSLGSYRGLSYEQYF.

This rearrangement joins TRBV7-6 to TRBJ2-6; 7 bases align to TRBD1. J gave up 0 bases and V 5 bases, and 10 bases lay outside the gene matches. The germline V gene encodes CDR1 SGHVS and CDR2 FNYEAQ. CDR3 length: 18 residues. The CDR3 bases are TGTGCCAGCAGCACGCCCTGGGACAGCAACTCTGGGGCCAACGTCCTGACTTTC. Protein product: CASSTPWDSNSGANVLTF.

The J gene is TRBJ1-1, the V gene TRBV4-1, with D uncertain. V dropped 4 bases and J dropped 1 base, with 16 bases sitting between them. This CDR3 is 16 amino acids long. Germline V gene sequence: CDR1 MGHRA, CDR2 YSYEKL. CDR3 sequence reads: CASSRVGVDSNTEAFF. For the CDR3, the DNA is TGCGCCAGCAGCCGGGTAGGTGTGGATTCGAACACTGAAGCTTTCTTT.

This rearrangement joins TRBV7-8 to TRBJ2-6, with D tentatively TRBD1 (5 bases). This CDR3 region has 18 residues. CDR1 and CDR2 (germline): SGHVS, FQNEAQ. The germline V and J ends were trimmed by 3 bases and 6 bases, with 21 bases remaining between them. The CDR3 DNA reads TGTGCCAGCAGCTTTCAGACGGCAGGAGTAGGGGTGGCCAACGTCCTGACTTTC. This gives the protein CASSFQTAGVGVANVLTF. The variable domain in full, completed from reference TRBV7-8 and TRBJ2-6, reads GAGVSQSPRYKVAKRGQDVALRCDPISGHVSLFWYQQALGQGPEFLTYFQNEAQLDKSGLPSDRFFAERPEGSVSTLKIQRTQQEDSAVYLCASSFQTAGVGVANVLTFGAGSRLTVL.

This rearrangement joins TRBV4-1 to TRBJ1-6; D ambiguous. Germline CDR1 and CDR2: MGHRA and YSYEKL. V lost 4 bases and J 8 bases, leaving 24 bases between the germline ends. This CDR3 is 18 amino acids long. CDR3 sequence (DNA): TGCGCCAGCAGCCCCCCACCCTGGACGGGCCTTTTGGATTCACCCCTCCACTTT. As protein: CASSPPPWTGLLDSPLHF.

This clonotype was observed a handful of times. The chain recombines TRBV7-2 with TRBJ2-3, with 8 bases identical to TRBD2. This CDR3 is built from 15 residues. CDR1 and CDR2 from the germline V gene are SGHTA and FQGNSA. V was pared by 5 bases and J by 0 bases, with 4 bases of the junction left unmatched. In DNA form, the CDR3 reads TGTGCCAGCAGCCCACAGCGGGGGAGCACAGATACGCAGTATTTT. It yields the protein CASSPQRGSTDTQYF.

V gene TRBV4-3 combines with J gene TRBJ2-7, with D perhaps TRBD2 (5 bases). Trimming removed 0 bases from V and 3 bases from J, with 15 bases in between. This CDR3 comprises 16 residues. Germline loops: CDR1 LGHNA, CDR2 YSLEER. The CDR3: CASSQESGRDYYEQYF. The CDR3, as DNA: TGCGCCAGCAGCCAAGAATCGGGCCGGGATTACTACGAGCAGTACTTC.

The table lists this clonotype with a few counts. The J gene is TRBJ2-3, the V gene TRBV20-1, with TRBD2 identical over 11 bases. The germline CDR1 and CDR2 sequences are DFQATT and SNEGSKA (reference sequence). The trim removed 5 bases at V and 5 bases at J, leaving 6 bases unmatched. This CDR3 region has 14 residues. CDR3 sequence reads: CSADSGGAGDTQYF. CDR3 DNA: TGCAGTGCTGATAGCGGGGGGGCCGGAGATACGCAGTATTTT.

This chain connects TRBV6-5 to TRBJ2-3, with 10 positions matching TRBD1. V dropped 2 bases and J dropped 4; count of bases not matched to a gene: 3. This CDR3 comprises 15 residues. Per the germline V gene, CDR1 is MNHEY and CDR2 is SVGAGI. The CDR3 nucleotides are TGTGCCAGCAGTTACGGGACAGGGGATTCAGATACGCAGTATTTT. This sequence encodes CASSYGTGDSDTQYF.

CDR3: CAWSIGQGTFQETQYF. CDR3 sequence (DNA): TGTGCCTGGAGTATTGGACAGGGGACGTTCCAAGAGACCCAGTACTTC. The chain couples TRBV30 to TRBJ2-5; 9 bases fit TRBD1. V trimming: 2 bases; J trimming: 1 base; junction bases outside the gene matches: 8. CDR3 length equals 16 residues. Per the germline V gene, CDR1 is GTSNPN and CDR2 is SVGIG (reference sequence). Complete variable domain (other parts from reference TRBV30 and TRBJ2-5): SQTIHQWPATLVQPVGSPLSLECTVEGTSNPNLYWYRQAAGRGLQLLFYSVGIGQISSEVPQNLSASRPQDRQFILSSKKLLLSDSGFYLCAWSIGQGTFQETQYFGPGTRLLVL.

The V call is TRBV6-2 or TRBV6-3, the J call TRBJ2-7; D not certain. Germline loops: CDR1 MNHEY, CDR2 SVGEGT. The CDR3 is 16 residues long. Trimming took 0 bases from V and 3 from J, leaving 15 bases between them. The CDR3 nucleotides read TGTGCCAGCAGTTACTCTGTCCGCAGGTCATTCTACGAGCAGTACTTC. Translated, it gives CASSYSVRRSFYEQYF.